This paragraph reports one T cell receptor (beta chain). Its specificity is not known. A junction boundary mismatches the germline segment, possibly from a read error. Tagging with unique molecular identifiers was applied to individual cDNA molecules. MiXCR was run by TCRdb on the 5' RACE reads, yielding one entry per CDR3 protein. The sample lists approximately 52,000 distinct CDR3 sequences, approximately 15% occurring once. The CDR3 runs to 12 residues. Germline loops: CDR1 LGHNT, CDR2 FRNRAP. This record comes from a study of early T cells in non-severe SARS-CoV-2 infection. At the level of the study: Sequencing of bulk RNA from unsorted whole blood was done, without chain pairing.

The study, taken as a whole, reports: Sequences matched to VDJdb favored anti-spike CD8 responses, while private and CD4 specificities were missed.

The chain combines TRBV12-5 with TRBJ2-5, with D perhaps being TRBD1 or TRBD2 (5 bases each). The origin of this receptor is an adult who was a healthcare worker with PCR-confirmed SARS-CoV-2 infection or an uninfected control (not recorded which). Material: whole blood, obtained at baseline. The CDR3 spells CASGLDGDRLSF. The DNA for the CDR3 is TGTGCTAGTGGTTTGGATGGGGACCGCCTTTCCTTC.